These 22 T cell receptor beta chains share one sample of origin, sequenced in a study of T cells in Graves' hyperthyroidism and ophthalmopathy. RNA transcripts gave rise to amplified TCR beta CDR3 regions. The HTBI primer set drove a first-round RT-PCR of the TCR CDR3. TCRdb used MiXCR to reprocess the multiplex PCR reads, holding one entry per CDR3 protein. The profile shows a few hundred thousand distinct CDR3 sequences, more than 15% of them singletons. The sample was blood. Receptors were obtained from a woman in her 30s with Graves' hyperthyroidism.

This clonotype was detected many times. The chain is built from TRBV20-1 and TRBJ1-2; 7 bases map to TRBD1. V lost 6 bases to trimming and J lost 11 bases; unmatched junction nucleotides: 15. The CDR3 is made up of 13 amino acids. Germline CDR1 is DFQATT and CDR2 is SNEGSKA (reference sequence). As DNA, the CDR3 is TGCAGTGCGCGGAGCCCTCGGACAGGAGTATACACCTTC. This translates into CSARSPRTGVYTF.

This clonotype occurred many times. This chain connects TRBV7-7 to TRBJ2-1; TRBD2 matches at 10 bases. CDR1 SSHAT and CDR2 FNYEAQ come from the germline V gene (reference sequence). J gave up 8 bases and V 5 bases, and 12 bases lay outside the gene matches. The CDR3 totals 16 residues. The CDR3, as DNA: TGTGCCAGCAGCATAGGCGGGCTAGCGGGAGCAGATGAGCAGTTCTTC. Translated, it gives CASSIGGLAGADEQFF.

This clonotype appeared a few times. The CDR3 sequence: CASGTVSLTTFNSPLHF. CDR3 DNA: TGTGCCAGCGGGACAGTATCCCTAACTACCTTCAATTCACCCCTCCACTTT. V gene TRBV27 combines with J gene TRBJ1-6; 7 bases align to TRBD1. The CDR3 covers 17 residues. Trimming removed 8 bases from V and 7 bases from J; junction bases left unmatched: 17. Germline values: CDR1 MNHEY, CDR2 SMNVEV (reference sequence).

This clonotype was observed many times. The rearrangement uses TRBV29-1 and TRBJ2-1; D gene uncertain. In germline, CDR1 is SQVTM, CDR2 ANQGSEA. The CDR3 sequence is 12 residues long. Trimming left V 8 bases short and J 6 bases short, with 14 bases between. As DNA, the CDR3 is TGCAGCCTTGCTTGGCTCCCCAATGAGCAGTTCTTC. This encodes CSLAWLPNEQFF.

The chain combines TRBV19 with TRBJ2-3; TRBD2 aligns across 7 bases. Germline V lookup: CDR1 LNHDA, CDR2 SQIVND (reference sequence). CDR3 size: 15 residues. V dropped 6 bases and J dropped 2; count of bases not matched to a gene: 8. CDR3 sequence: CASRDREVLTDTQYF. CDR3 sequence (DNA): TGTGCCAGTAGGGACCGGGAGGTCCTCACAGATACGCAGTATTTT.

The chain employs TRBV28 and TRBJ1-1; TRBD1 might be the D (5 bases). The length of the CDR3 is 15 residues. Germline V gene data show CDR1 as MDHEN and CDR2 as SYDVKM. Trimming pared 6 bases from V and 4 bases from J, leaving 18 bases between. The CDR3 region is CASSLAPGRFTEAFF. CDR3 DNA sequence: TGTGCCAGCAGCTTAGCACCAGGGAGGTTCACTGAAGCTTTCTTT. Using reference TRBV28 and TRBJ1-1 for the parts outside the CDR3, the full variable domain is DVKVTQSSRYLVKRTGEKVFLECVQDMDHENMFWYRQDPGLGLRLIYFSYDVKMKEKGDIPEGYSVSREKKERFSLILESASTNQTSMYLCASSLAPGRFTEAFFGQGTRLTVV.

This CDR3 is CASSIDRGSAQPQHF. CDR3 bases: TGTGCCAGTAGTATAGATAGGGGTTCGGCTCAGCCCCAGCATTTT. The chain employs TRBV19 and TRBJ1-5; D perhaps matches TRBD1 (5 bases). The germline V gene has CDR1 LNHDA and CDR2 SQIVND (reference sequence). V was pared by 0 bases and J by 6 bases, with 12 bases between. There are 15 residues in the CDR3.

This clonotype was detected ten times or more. The rearrangement uses TRBV6-1 and TRBJ1-5, with 8 bases identical to TRBD1. J gave up 6 bases and V 5 bases, and 9 bases lay outside the gene matches. The CDR3 is 15 amino acids. The germline V gene has CDR1 MNHNS and CDR2 SASEGT. The CDR3 spells CASSLTGERGQPQHF. The CDR3 DNA reads TGTGCCAGCAGTTTGACAGGGGAGCGCGGTCAGCCCCAGCATTTT.

This clonotype was seen many times. CDR3 loop: CASSKRVVRAEETQYF. The CDR3 DNA reads TGTGCCAGCAGTAAAAGGGTCGTTCGAGCGGAAGAGACCCAGTACTTC. The chain uses TRBV6-1 and TRBJ2-5; weak D call: TRBD2 (5 bases). Trimming shortened V by 5 bases and J by 3 bases, and 19 bases separated the two germline ends. Looked up from germline, CDR1 is MNHNS and CDR2 is SASEGT. This CDR3 comprises 16 residues.

There are many counts of this clonotype. V is TRBV3-1 and J is TRBJ1-2, with no clear D. Germline V gene sequence: CDR1 LGHDT, CDR2 YNNKEL (reference sequence). Trimming took off 1 base at V and 4 bases at J, with 10 bases between the two ends. CDR3 size: 14 residues. The CDR3 DNA follows: TGTGCCAGCAGCCAAGCACAGTCCACCTATGGCTACACCTTC. Amino acids: CASSQAQSTYGYTF. Together with reference TRBV3-1 and TRBJ1-2, the CDR3 gives the full variable domain: DTAVSQTPKYLVTQMGNDKSIKCEQNLGHDTMYWYKQDSKKFLKIMFSYNNKELIINETVPNRFSPKSPDKAHLNLHINSLELGDSAVYFCASSQAQSTYGYTFGSGTRLTVV.

DNA of the CDR3: TGCAGTGCTAGTCCGGGACATGGGTTAACCTACGAGCAGTACTTC. Its translation is CSASPGHGLTYEQYF. V and J are TRBV20-1 and TRBJ2-7, with D perhaps matching TRBD1 (6 bases). This CDR3 region has 15 residues. Germline V gene sequence: CDR1 DFQATT, CDR2 SNEGSKA (reference sequence). Trimming removed 3 bases at V and 2 bases at J, with 17 bases between.

This chain joins TRBV6-1 and TRBJ2-3, with D possibly called TRBD1 or TRBD2 (6 bases each). The CDR3 has 14 residues. V was clipped by 11 bases and J by 0 bases, with 15 bases between them. CDR1 is MNHNS, CDR2 SASEGT, per germline. CDR3 DNA sequence: TGTGCCGTCAGCGCGGGACATAGCACAGATACGCAGTATTTT. As protein: CAVSAGHSTDTQYF.

For this clonotype: A much larger clone differs from this one at a single base, so this may be a read error. The genes are TRBV12-3 or TRBV12-4 and TRBJ1-1, with TRBD1 identical over 9 bases. The CDR3 is 14 residues long. The CDR3 nucleotides are TGTGCCAGCAGTCTTGCCAGACAGGGGGAGTGGCAACTCTTT. As protein: CASSLARQGEWQLF.

Note on this clonotype: With a much larger clone just one base away, this may be a read error. This chain links TRBV6-4 with TRBJ2-3; 10 bases align to TRBD1. The CDR3 runs to 15 residues. The germline V gene encodes CDR1 MRHNA and CDR2 SNTAGT. Trimming removed 2 bases from V and 1 base from J; junction bases left unmatched: 0. CDR3 region: CASSDGTGGTDTQYF. In nucleotides, the CDR3 is TGTGCCAGCAGTGACGGGACAGGGGGCACAGATACGCAGTATTTT.

A word on this clonotype: A much bigger clone sits one base away, suggesting this may be a read error. The conserved final phenylalanine or tryptophan is absent from the CDR3, which likely points to a read error. This sequence joins TRBV12-3 or TRBV12-4 and TRBJ2-6, with D tentatively TRBD1 or TRBD2 (5 bases each). V lost 4 bases and J lost 0, with 7 bases in between. This CDR3 spans 15 amino acids. CDR3 sequence: CASSSRGSGANVLTS. For the CDR3, the DNA is TGTGCCAGCAGTTCGAGGGGCTCTGGGGCCAACGTCCTGACTTCC.

This clonotype was observed many times. This chain uses TRBV28 with TRBJ2-3, with D hard to call. Trimming took 6 bases from V and 0 from J, leaving 13 bases between them. The length of the CDR3 is 15 residues. Germline V gene lookup returns CDR1 MDHEN and CDR2 SYDVKM. The CDR3 sequence is CASRSQGTSTDTQYF. The CDR3 nucleotides read TGTGCCAGCAGGTCTCAAGGAACTAGCACAGATACGCAGTATTTT. The whole variable domain, filled in from reference TRBV28 and TRBJ2-3, reads DVKVTQSSRYLVKRTGEKVFLECVQDMDHENMFWYRQDPGLGLRLIYFSYDVKMKEKGDIPEGYSVSREKKERFSLILESASTNQTSMYLCASRSQGTSTDTQYFGPGTRLTVL.

This clonotype was picked up a small number of times. The genes are TRBV20-1 and TRBJ2-4, with 10 bases identical to TRBD1. V lost 5 bases to trimming and J lost 1 base; unmatched junction nucleotides: 8. The CDR3 has 16 residues. Germline CDR1 and CDR2: DFQATT and SNEGSKA (reference sequence). The CDR3 region has the DNA TGCAGTGCTCCGGGACAGGGGCCCCGGGCCAAAAACATTCAGTACTTC. This translates into CSAPGQGPRAKNIQYF.

The table lists this clonotype with a few counts. The chain links TRBV7-3 to TRBJ1-1; no definite D call. V lost 1 base and J 4 bases, leaving 7 bases between the germline ends. The CDR3 covers 13 residues. CDR1 and CDR2 from the germline V gene are SGHTA and FQGTGA. CDR3 nucleotides: TGTGCCAGCAGCTTAATAGGTAGCACTGAAGCTTTCTTT. Protein: CASSLIGSTEAFF.

This clonotype was recorded many times. The rearrangement joins TRBV7-2 to TRBJ1-1; 8 bases are shared with TRBD1. This CDR3 spans 14 amino acids. V shed 4 bases and J 4 bases; nucleotides not matched to a gene: 5. Per the germline V gene, CDR1 is SGHTA and CDR2 is FQGNSA. DNA of the CDR3: TGTGCCAGCAGCTCTCGGACAGGGAGCACTGAAGCTTTCTTT. Its protein product is CASSSRTGSTEAFF.

At least ten counts were recorded for this clonotype. The chain has TRBV7-9 and TRBJ2-7; TRBD2 matches 9 bases. Germline V gene data show CDR1 as SEHNR and CDR2 as FQNEAQ (reference sequence). CDR3 length equals 18 residues. J gave up 0 bases and V 4 bases, and 13 bases lay outside the gene matches. The CDR3 here is CASSSTLLAGDSSYEQYF. Here the CDR3 DNA reads TGTGCCAGCAGCTCAACGCTCTTAGCGGGAGACAGCTCCTACGAGCAGTACTTC.

This clonotype was seen ten or more times. The J gene is TRBJ2-1, the V gene TRBV7-3; D unresolved. V shed 5 bases and J shed 5 bases, with 16 bases lying between them. CDR3 length equals 15 residues. Germline V gives CDR1 SGHTA, CDR2 FQGTGA. CDR3 bases: TGTGCCAGCAGCCGAAACATGGGAACACACAATGAGCAGTTCTTC. Encoded protein: CASSRNMGTHNEQFF.

This clonotype was seen more than once but under ten times. The chain employs TRBV6-1 and TRBJ2-3; D ambiguous. Germline CDR1 is MNHNS and CDR2 is SASEGT. This CDR3 contains 14 residues. V gave up 7 bases and J gave up 0 bases, with 11 bases separating them. CDR3 residues: CASTKRPSTDTQYF. The CDR3 DNA follows: TGTGCCAGCACCAAGAGACCTAGCACAGATACGCAGTATTTT.